This entry describes one T cell receptor (beta chain). These data originate in a study of CD8+CD57+ T cells in acquired aplastic anemia. Looking at the study overall: Sorted CD4+ and CD8+ cell DNA averaged approximately 3 ug.

The authors sequenced patients whose flow cytometry had shown CD8+CD57+ cell expansion. Looked up from germline, CDR1 is LNHNV and CDR2 is YYDKDF (reference sequence). This CDR3 has 14 amino acids. V was clipped by 3 bases and J by 5 bases, with 11 bases between them. Profiling that covered TCR beta VDJ and CDR3 relied on genomic DNA as its template. TCRdb re-analysed the reads in MiXCR, keeping a single row per CDR3 protein. The sample consists of about 160,000 distinct CDR3 sequences, 71% of them appearing once. The sequenced sample was sorted CD4+, CD8+, or CD8+CD57+ T cells (not recorded which) from PBMCs. This TCR was recovered from a human donor with aplastic anemia. J is TRBJ1-5 and V is TRBV15; maybe TRBD1 (5 bases). CDR3 DNA: TGTGCCACCAGCAGTCCGCCGGGGGATCAGCCCCAGCATTTT. Translating it yields CATSSPPGDQPQHF.